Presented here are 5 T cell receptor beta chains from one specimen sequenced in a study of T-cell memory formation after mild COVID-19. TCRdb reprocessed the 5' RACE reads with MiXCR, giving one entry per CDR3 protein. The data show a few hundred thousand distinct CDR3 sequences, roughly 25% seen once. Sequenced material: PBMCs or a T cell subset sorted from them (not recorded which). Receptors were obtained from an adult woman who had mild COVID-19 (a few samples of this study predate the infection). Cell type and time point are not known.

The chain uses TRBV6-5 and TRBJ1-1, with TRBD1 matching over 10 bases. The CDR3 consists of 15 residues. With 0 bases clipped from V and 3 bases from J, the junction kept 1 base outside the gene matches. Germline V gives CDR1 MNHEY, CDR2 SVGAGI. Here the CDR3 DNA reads TGTGCCAGCAGTTACTCGACAGGGGGCTACACTGAAGCTTTCTTT. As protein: CASSYSTGGYTEAFF.

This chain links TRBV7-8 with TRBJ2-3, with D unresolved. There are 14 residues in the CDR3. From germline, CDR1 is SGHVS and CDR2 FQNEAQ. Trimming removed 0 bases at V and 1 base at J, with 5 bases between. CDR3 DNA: TGTGCCAGCAGCTTAGCTAAGGGCACAGATACGCAGTATTTT. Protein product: CASSLAKGTDTQYF.

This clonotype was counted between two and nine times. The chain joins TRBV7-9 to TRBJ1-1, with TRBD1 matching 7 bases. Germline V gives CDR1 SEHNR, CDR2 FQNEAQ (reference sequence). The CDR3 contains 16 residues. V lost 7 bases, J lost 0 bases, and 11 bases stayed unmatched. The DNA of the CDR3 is TGTGCCAGCACAAACACAGGGGAAACGATGAACACTGAAGCTTTCTTT. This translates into CASTNTGETMNTEAFF. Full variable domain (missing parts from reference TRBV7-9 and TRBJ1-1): DTGVSQNPRHKITKRGQNVTFRCDPISEHNRLYWYRQTLGQGPEFLTYFQNEAQLEKSRLLSDRFSAERPKGSFSTLEIQRTEQGDSAMYLCASTNTGETMNTEAFFGQGTRLTVV.

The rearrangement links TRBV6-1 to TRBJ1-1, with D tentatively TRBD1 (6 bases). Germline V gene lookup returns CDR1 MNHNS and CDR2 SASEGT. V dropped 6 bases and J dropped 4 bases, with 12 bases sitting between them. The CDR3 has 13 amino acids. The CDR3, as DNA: TGTGCCAGCAGCTGGCTAGGGGGCACTGAAGCTTTCTTT. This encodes CASSWLGGTEAFF.

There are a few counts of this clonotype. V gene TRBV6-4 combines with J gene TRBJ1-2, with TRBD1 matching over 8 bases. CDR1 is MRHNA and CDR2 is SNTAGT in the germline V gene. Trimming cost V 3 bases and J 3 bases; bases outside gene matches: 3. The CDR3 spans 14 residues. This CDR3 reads CASSEQGGDYGYTF. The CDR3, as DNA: TGTGCCAGCAGTGAACAGGGGGGGGACTATGGCTACACCTTC.